This is a list of T cell receptor beta chains from one sample in a study of siplizumab effects on memory and regulatory T cells. Only in-frame clones appear in the TCRdb table, and some are missing; sequencing was by immunoSEQ multiplex PCR. The data contain 100,000 or so clones, around nine tenths of them seen just once; the ten biggest clones take up more than 10%. Specimen: non-Treg CD4+ T cells sorted from blood. These TCRs come from a human donor in good health. Both conserved end residues are part of each CDR3. The D gene is left open where the match is weak. Size values are once, few and many counts, or a class for expanded clones, and some rows have none.

V gene	clone size	CDR3 length	D gene	J gene	CDR3 DNA	CDR3 protein
TRBV6-1	NA	14	TRBD2	TRBJ2-1	TGTGCCAGCATCCGACTAGCAGACTACAATGAGCAGTTCTTC	CASIRLADYNEQFF
TRBV19	once	15	NA	TRBJ2-1	TGTGCCACCCAAAGGGGGGGGAGGGCCGTCGATGAGCAGTTCTTC	CATQRGGRAVDEQFF
TRBV7-2	once	14	NA	TRBJ2-5	TGTGCCAGCAGCTTAGGGGCTGAAGAGTTCTCCCAGTACTTC	CASSLGAEEFSQYF
TRBV5-1	NA	13	NA	TRBJ1-2	TGCGCCAGCAGCTTGGCCCAGGGGACTGGCTACACCTTC	CASSLAQGTGYTF
TRBV5-1	NA	15	NA	TRBJ1-4	TGCGCCAGCAGCTTGGTAGTCGGGGGATCGGAAAAACTGTTTTTT	CASSLVVGGSEKLFF
TRBV7-9	NA	15	TRBD1	TRBJ1-1	TGTGCCAGCAGCCCCAGGGACAGTAGATTTAGTGAAGCTTTCTTT	CASSPRDSRFSEAFF
TRBV6-1	NA	15	NA	TRBJ2-1	TGTGCCAGCAGTGAACGGGCAGAGTTCTACAATGAGCAGTTCTTC	CASSERAEFYNEQFF
TRBV5-6	NA	13	NA	TRBJ2-7	TGTGCCAGCAGCTTGGGGGCCCTTCGAGAGCAGTACTTC	CASSLGALREQYF
TRBV19	NA	13	TRBD1	TRBJ1-3	TGTGCCAGTAGCAAGACAGGGGCGAACACCATATATTTT	CASSKTGANTIYF
TRBV18	NA	14	NA	TRBJ1-1	TGTGCCAGCTCAGCGGGGGGTGATGGCACTGAAGCTTTCTTT	CASSAGGDGTEAFF
TRBV7-9	NA	16	NA	TRBJ2-5	TGTGCCAGCAGCCTGGGCACCGAGACAGGCCAAGAGACCCAGTACTTC	CASSLGTETGQETQYF
TRBV7-3	NA	15	TRBD2	TRBJ2-3	TGTGCCAGCAGCTCCTCTAGCGGGAGGACAGATACGCAGTATTTT	CASSSSSGRTDTQYF
TRBV2	NA	16	NA	TRBJ2-1	TGTGCCATCCTTAACTCGAGAACACGGGCGGGAAGTGAGCAGTTCTTC	CAILNSRTRAGSEQFF
TRBV12-5	once	16	TRBD1	TRBJ1-5	TGTGCTAGTGGTAATGACAGGGGGACTAGCAATCAGCCCCAGCATTTT	CASGNDRGTSNQPQHF
TRBV10-3	few	14	NA	TRBJ1-1	TGTGCCGTACGGATGGGAGGCGGTGACACTGAAGCTTTCTTT	CAVRMGGGDTEAFF
TRBV28	NA	13	NA	TRBJ2-2	TGTGCCAGCAGACTAGCCGGGACCGGGGAGCTGTTTTTT	CASRLAGTGELFF
TRBV11-2	NA	15	NA	TRBJ2-2	TGTGCCAGCCGTAGGACTTTCGGGAACACCGGGGAGCTGTTTTTT	CASRRTFGNTGELFF
TRBV11-3	NA	15	TRBD2	TRBJ2-7	TGTGCCAGCAGCCCAGACGTGCTAGCGGGATACGAGCAGTACTTC	CASSPDVLAGYEQYF
TRBV20-1	NA	10	NA	TRBJ2-1	TGCAGTGCTAGAGAACTAGCACAGTTCTTC	CSARELAQFF
TRBV7-9	NA	19	TRBD2	TRBJ2-1	TGTGCCAGCAGCCAGGGGAGAGCTAGCGGGACCCTATCCTACAATGAGCAGTTCTTC	CASSQGRASGTLSYNEQFF
TRBV6-5	NA	14	NA	TRBJ2-7	TGTGCCAGCAGTTACTCGATCCAGACCTACGAGCAGTACTTC	CASSYSIQTYEQYF
TRBV27	NA	20	TRBD2	TRBJ2-1	TGTGCCAGCAGTTTAACTCGGACTAGCGGAACAATGGGACTCTACAATGAGCAGTTCTTC	CASSLTRTSGTMGLYNEQFF
TRBV5-4	NA	14	TRBD2	TRBJ2-5	TGTGCCAGCAGCTCCGGACTAGCGGGAACCACCCAGTACTTC	CASSSGLAGTTQYF
TRBV29-1	NA	13	NA	TRBJ1-2	TGCAGCGTTGAAAGGCCCACCGGACGTGCCTACACCTTC	CSVERPTGRAYTF
TRBV27	NA	15	TRBD2	TRBJ2-5	TGTGCCAGCAGTTTTGCGGGAGGGCTGTCGGAGACCCAGTACTTC	CASSFAGGLSETQYF
TRBV7-9	NA	13	TRBD2	TRBJ2-1	TGTGCCAGCAGCCCCCGGGGGGAGGAAGAGCAGTTCTTC	CASSPRGEEEQFF
TRBV19	NA	14	NA	TRBJ2-1	TGTGCCAGTAGTATTGCGGGAAGGGGGAATGAGCAGTTCTTC	CASSIAGRGNEQFF
TRBV19	NA	15	NA	TRBJ1-4	TGTGCCAGTAGTATAGGTGGGACTCAAAATGAAAAACTGTTTTTT	CASSIGGTQNEKLFF
TRBV4-1	NA	16	NA	TRBJ1-5	TGCGCCAGCAGCCAACTTGCCCCCAGGGGAAATCAGCCCCAGCATTTT	CASSQLAPRGNQPQHF
TRBV7-2	NA	17	TRBD1	TRBJ2-3	TGTGCCAGCAGCTTAGGGGTCAGGGACAGGGCCTTAGATACGCAGTATTTT	CASSLGVRDRALDTQYF
TRBV9	once	14	TRBD2	TRBJ2-7	TGTGCCAGCAGCGTTGACGGGAGGCGGTACGAGCAGTACTTC	CASSVDGRRYEQYF
TRBV7-8	once	16	NA	TRBJ1-5	TGTGCCAGCAGCTTTAAACAGGGATATAGCAATCAGCCCCAGCATTTT	CASSFKQGYSNQPQHF
TRBV5-1	NA	13	NA	TRBJ2-7	TGCGCCAGCAGCACGGACGGCTCCTACGAGCAGTACTTC	CASSTDGSYEQYF
TRBV12-5	few	13	NA	TRBJ2-7	TGTGCTAGTAGGCAGGGGCGAACCTACGAGCAGTACTTC	CASRQGRTYEQYF
TRBV2	NA	16	TRBD2	TRBJ2-1	TGTGCCAGCAGTAGGACTAGCGGGAGATTATACAATGAGCAGTTCTTC	CASSRTSGRLYNEQFF
TRBV10-3	once	16	TRBD2	TRBJ2-1	TGTGCCATCAGTGACCAAGCGGGAGTGCGGTACAATGAGCAGTTCTTC	CAISDQAGVRYNEQFF
TRBV11-3	NA	17	NA	TRBJ2-5	TGTGCCAGCAGCCGCAGGGACGGGAGATATGAGACGGAGACCCAGTACTTC	CASSRRDGRYETETQYF
TRBV19	NA	17	NA	TRBJ1-2	TGTGCCAGTAGTATTTCGGCCGGATCACAGGGTAACTATGGCTACACCTTC	CASSISAGSQGNYGYTF
TRBV14	NA	14	NA	TRBJ1-1	TGTGCCAGCAGCCAAGACGGGTTGAACACTGAAGCTTTCTTT	CASSQDGLNTEAFF
TRBV6-1	NA	14	TRBD1	TRBJ1-5	TGTGCCAGCAGGGGCAGGGGGCATGCTCAGCCCCAGCATTTT	CASRGRGHAQPQHF
TRBV19	NA	11	NA	TRBJ1-1	TGTGCCAGTAGTATAGCGGGTGGGGCTTTCTTT	CASSIAGGAFF
TRBV11-3	NA	13	TRBD1	TRBJ1-2	TGTGCCAGCAGCCGACAGGGCAACTATGGCTACACCTTC	CASSRQGNYGYTF
TRBV18	NA	16	NA	TRBJ2-6	TGTGCCAGCTCACCATTACACTCGACTGGGGCCAACGTCCTGACTTTC	CASSPLHSTGANVLTF
TRBV7-9	NA	14	NA	TRBJ1-3	TGTGCCAGCTTTCGACCCAGCTCTGGAAACACCATATATTTT	CASFRPSSGNTIYF
TRBV2	NA	14	TRBD1	TRBJ2-7	TGTGCCAGCAGTCCGGGACAGGGATCCTACGAGCAGTACTTC	CASSPGQGSYEQYF
TRBV30	NA	11	NA	TRBJ2-7	TGTGCCTGGACCCTAGACTACGAGCAGTACTTC	CAWTLDYEQYF
TRBV6-1	NA	11	NA	TRBJ1-2	TGTGCCAGTCGACTCGACTATGGCTACACCTTC	CASRLDYGYTF
TRBV2	NA	13	NA	TRBJ1-2	TGTGCCAGCAGTGAGGACCTAAACAATGGCTACACCTTC	CASSEDLNNGYTF
TRBV5-5	NA	16	NA	TRBJ1-4	TGTGCCAGCAGCTTGTGGAAGGACAGATTTAATGAAAAACTGTTTTTT	CASSLWKDRFNEKLFF
TRBV7-6	NA	13	NA	TRBJ1-5	TGTGCCAGCAGCCGGGACAACAATCAGCCCCAGCATTTT	CASSRDNNQPQHF
TRBV7-9	NA	17	NA	TRBJ1-4	TGTGCCAGCAGCTTAGTAGGATTTCTGTCAACTAATGAAAAACTGTTTTTT	CASSLVGFLSTNEKLFF
TRBV28	NA	14	TRBD1	TRBJ2-1	TGTGCCAGCAGTTCCTGGACAGGGCGGAATGAGCAGTTCTTC	CASSSWTGRNEQFF
TRBV9	NA	17	NA	TRBJ1-2	TGTGCCAGCAGCGTAGAAGGGCAGGGCGGATTGGTAGAGGGCTACACCTTC	CASSVEGQGGLVEGYTF
TRBV19	NA	13	NA	TRBJ2-1	TGTGCCAGCCGGACAGAGGCCTACAATGAGCAGTTCTTC	CASRTEAYNEQFF
TRBV4-3	NA	16	NA	TRBJ2-7	TGCGCCAGCAGCCAAGAAGGGGGGGGAGGAACGTACGAGCAGTACTTC	CASSQEGGGGTYEQYF
TRBV25-1	NA	12	NA	TRBJ2-5	TGTGCCAGCAACCGCGGGTTGGAGACCCAGTACTTC	CASNRGLETQYF
TRBV7-2	once	15	TRBD2	TRBJ2-7	TGTGCCAGCAGCTTAGGGTTGGGACTAGCCTACGAGCAGTACTTC	CASSLGLGLAYEQYF